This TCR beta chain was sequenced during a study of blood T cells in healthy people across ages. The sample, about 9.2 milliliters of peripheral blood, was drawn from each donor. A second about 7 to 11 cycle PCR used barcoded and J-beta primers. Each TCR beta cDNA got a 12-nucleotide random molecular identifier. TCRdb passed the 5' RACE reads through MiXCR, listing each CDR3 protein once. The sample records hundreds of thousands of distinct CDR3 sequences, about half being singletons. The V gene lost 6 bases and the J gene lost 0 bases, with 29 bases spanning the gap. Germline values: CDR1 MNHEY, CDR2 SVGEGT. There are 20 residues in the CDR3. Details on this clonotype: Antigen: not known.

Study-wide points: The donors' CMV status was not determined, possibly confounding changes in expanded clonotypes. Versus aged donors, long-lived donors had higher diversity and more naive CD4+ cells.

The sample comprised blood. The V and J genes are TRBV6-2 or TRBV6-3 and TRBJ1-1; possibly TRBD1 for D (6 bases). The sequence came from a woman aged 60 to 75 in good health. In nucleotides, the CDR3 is TGTGCCAGCAGGCCGACAGGCAGTGCAGGCGGGGATTTTATGAACACTGAAGCTTTCTTT. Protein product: CASRPTGSAGGDFMNTEAFF.